Below are 8 T cell receptor beta chains sequenced from a single sample in a study of CD8 T cells in Susac syndrome. The RNA input was roughly 0.45 to 1 ug, and it was reverse transcribed with random hexamers. TCRdb processed the immunoSEQ multiplex PCR reads anew with MiXCR; each CDR3 protein has one entry. The sample includes roughly 150,000 distinct CDR3 sequences, approximately 94% of them seen just once. Sequenced sample: CD4+ T cells from PBMCs. All receptors derive from a human donor with multiple sclerosis.

The chain joins TRBV7-8 to TRBJ1-3, with 9 bases identical to TRBD1. This CDR3 has 17 amino acids. V trimming: 5 bases; J trimming: 2 bases; junction bases outside the gene matches: 10. The germline V gene has CDR1 SGHVS and CDR2 FQNEAQ. CDR3 nucleotide sequence: TGTGCCAGCAGCCCCCAGACAGGGGGGGCGGCTGGAAACACCATATATTTT. This gives the protein CASSPQTGGAAGNTIYF.

The chain uses TRBV7-2 and TRBJ2-7, with 7 bases fitting TRBD1. The V and J ends lost 7 bases and 2 bases, in that order; junction bases with no gene match: 8. CDR1 is SGHTA, CDR2 FQGNSA, per germline. The CDR3 extends over 14 amino acids. The CDR3, as DNA: TGTGCCAGCACCCTAGACAGGGCAACCTACGAGCAGTACTTC. Protein product: CASTLDRATYEQYF.

This clonotype occurred once. The DNA of the CDR3 is TGCAGCGTTGTCGAGACCTACGAGCAGTACTTC. Protein product: CSVVETYEQYF. The rearrangement uses TRBV29-1 and TRBJ2-7; no clear D gene. The CDR3 runs to 11 residues. Germline V gene data show CDR1 as SQVTM and CDR2 as ANQGSEA. V gave up 4 bases and J gave up 2 bases, with 6 bases separating them.

This clonotype showed up just a few times. The chain is built from TRBV2 and TRBJ2-5, with a possible D match to TRBD2 (6 bases). This CDR3 has 12 residues. The V gene lost 4 bases and the J gene lost 3 bases, with 6 bases spanning the gap. Germline lookup yields CDR1 SNHLY and CDR2 FYNNEI. The CDR3 DNA sequence: TGTGCCAGCAGTGTAGCGGAAGAGACCCAGTACTTC. Its translation: CASSVAEETQYF.

The genes are TRBV20-1 and TRBJ2-3; D could derive from TRBD1 or TRBD2 (5 bases each). Trimming removed 7 bases at V and 4 bases at J, with 12 bases between. Germline V CDR1 and CDR2: DFQATT, SNEGSKA (reference sequence). The CDR3 has 12 amino acids. CDR3 sequence reads: CSGTGLSDTQYF. In DNA form, the CDR3 reads TGCAGTGGCACAGGACTCTCAGATACGCAGTATTTT.

The V gene is TRBV7-2, the J gene TRBJ1-5; the D is unclear. Trimming removed 2 bases at V and 9 bases at J, with 11 bases between. This CDR3 is 13 amino acids long. Germline values: CDR1 SGHTA, CDR2 FQGNSA. The CDR3 DNA sequence: TGTGCCAGCAGCTTAACGTGGGCAGCGCCCCAGCATTTT. Its protein is CASSLTWAAPQHF.

The chain recombines TRBV3-1 with TRBJ1-3; D is uncertain. The CDR3 is 13 amino acids. Trimming left V 4 bases short and J 3 bases short, with 7 bases between. Germline values: CDR1 LGHDT, CDR2 YNNKEL (reference sequence). CDR3 bases: TGTGCCAGCAGCCGATCTCGTGGAAACACCATATATTTT. It codes for CASSRSRGNTIYF.

The rearrangement uses TRBV19 and TRBJ1-5; D might be TRBD1 (5 bases). V dropped 7 bases and J dropped 2 bases, with 12 bases sitting between them. The CDR3 has 14 amino acids. Germline lookup yields CDR1 LNHDA and CDR2 SQIVND (reference sequence). The CDR3 DNA sequence: TGTGCCAGTACAGGGATCGAGGGCAATCAGCCCCAGCATTTT. It codes for CASTGIEGNQPQHF.